These 9 T cell receptor beta chains originate from one sample sequenced in a study of early T cells in non-severe SARS-CoV-2 infection. MiXCR, applied by TCRdb to the 5' RACE reads, yields one record per CDR3 protein. The sample consists of over 25,000 distinct CDR3 sequences, around 7% of them appearing once. The sequenced sample consisted of whole blood. The source of these receptors is an adult who was a healthcare worker with PCR-confirmed SARS-CoV-2 infection or an uninfected control (not recorded which).

This clonotype was detected ten times or more. The chain links TRBV18 to TRBJ1-3; D remains ambiguous. The germline CDR1 and CDR2 sequences are KGHSH and LQKENI. The CDR3 loop spans 14 amino acids. V shed 3 bases and J shed 0 bases, with 6 bases lying between them. CDR3 nucleotides: TGTGCCAGCTCACCGGGGAGCTCTGGAAACACCATATATTTT. Its translation: CASSPGSSGNTIYF.

This clonotype was observed a few times. The chain has TRBV28 and TRBJ1-2; no clear D. Trimming shortened V by 6 bases and J by 8 bases, and 10 bases separated the two germline ends. The CDR3 contains 11 residues. In germline, CDR1 is MDHEN, CDR2 SYDVKM. The CDR3 coding sequence is TGTGCCAGCAGCAGCCCCATGGGCTACACCTTC. This gives the protein CASSSPMGYTF.

Many counts were recorded for this clonotype. The V call is TRBV7-8, the J call TRBJ1-1; D is uncertain. The CDR3 is made up of 14 amino acids. Per germline, CDR1 SGHVS and CDR2 FQNEAQ. V was cut by 2 bases and J by 1 base, with 8 bases left in between. CDR3 DNA: TGTGCCAGCAGCTTAATTGGGTGGAACACTGAAGCTTTCTTT. Protein sequence: CASSLIGWNTEAFF.

The table lists this clonotype with many counts. The CDR3 protein is CATLKRREQGATDTQYF. The CDR3 DNA reads TGTGCCACCTTAAAGAGGAGGGAACAGGGGGCTACAGATACGCAGTATTTT. The chain uses TRBV6-5 and TRBJ2-3; 9 bases match TRBD1. The germline V gene encodes CDR1 MNHEY and CDR2 SVGAGI. The CDR3 is 17 amino acids. Unmatched junction bases numbered 17, after V lost 10 bases and J lost 3 bases.

This chain joins TRBV30 and TRBJ2-7; a possible D gene is TRBD1 (6 bases). CDR3 length equals 12 residues. The germline CDR1 and CDR2 sequences are GTSNPN and SVGIG (reference sequence). Trimming shortened V by 4 bases and J by 5 bases, and 12 bases separated the two germline ends. The CDR3 DNA reads as TGTGCCTGGATGAAGGGGGTCCACGAGCAGTACTTC. Encoded protein: CAWMKGVHEQYF.

This clonotype was recorded many times. V and J are TRBV5-1 and TRBJ2-2, with TRBD2 identical over 11 bases. Germline lookup yields CDR1 SGHRS and CDR2 YFSETQ. V shed 5 bases and J 4 bases; nucleotides not matched to a gene: 7. CDR3 size: 16 residues. The CDR3 nucleotides read TGCGCCAGCAGTGGGCTAGCGGGAGGACTCACCGGGGAGCTGTTTTTT. It encodes CASSGLAGGLTGELFF.

This clonotype was found many times. V usage is TRBV7-9 and J usage is TRBJ1-1; unclear D gene. With 5 bases removed from V and 1 base from J, the gap between germline ends came to 17 bases. This CDR3 has 16 residues. CDR1 is SEHNR and CDR2 is FQNEAQ in the germline V gene (reference sequence). CDR3 nucleotides: TGTGCCAGCAGCCTGTTCAAGAGGGAAAAGAACACTGAAGCTTTCTTT. This encodes CASSLFKREKNTEAFF.

This clonotype was seen ten or more times. CDR3 in DNA: TGTGCCAGCAGTGGACAGACAGGGTGGTCTGGGGCCAACGTCCTGACTTTC. Translation gives CASSGQTGWSGANVLTF. The chain carries TRBV6-1 and TRBJ2-6, with 7 bases lining up with TRBD1. CDR1 MNHNS and CDR2 SASEGT come from the germline V gene. Unmatched junction bases numbered 7, after V lost 4 bases and J lost 1 base. CDR3 length: 17 residues.

This clonotype was detected ten times or more. The chain recombines TRBV18 with TRBJ1-5, with D hard to call. The CDR3 runs 17 residues. The germline V and J ends were trimmed by 3 bases and 2 bases, with 17 bases remaining between them. Germline assignment: CDR1 KGHSH and CDR2 LQKENI. The CDR3 nucleotides are TGTGCCAGCTCACCCTCTAGGTCGCAGCCTCGCAATCAGCCCCAGCATTTT. Translation gives CASSPSRSQPRNQPQHF.